The subject of this entry is one T cell receptor (beta chain). It has no known antigen specificity. No base qualities exist here, and no much larger clone lies one base off it. Reading the germline V gene gives CDR1 MDHEN and CDR2 SYDVKM. V lost 4 bases and J lost 4 bases; the stretch between them is 10 bases long. Measured from the cysteine to the phenylalanine, the CDR3 is 13 residues long. Of the read, only the CDR3 DNA is kept; its 39 bases are in frame from base 1. This entry belongs to a study of T cell responses to AZD1222 COVID-19 vaccine (dated by TCRdb to the early 2020s). At the level of the whole study: AZD1222 recipients whose second dose came at about 4 weeks and those whose second dose came at about 12 weeks were combined into one group, since spike-specific TCR depth and breadth did not differ between the two schedules. Trial participants were enrolled by age into 18-55, 56-69 and 70-plus year subgroups, with about 150, 28 and 57 TCR-sequenced participants respectively. A total of around 240 trial participants underwent TCR sequencing, of whom around 200 received two doses of AZD1222 and around 26 received two doses of the MenACWY control vaccine. Broader findings and caveats from the paper: Only 5 to 7 AZD1222 recipients were SARS-CoV-2 seropositive at baseline, limiting conclusions about previously exposed vaccinees. Nearly half of unique spike-specific TCRs reportedly recognized epitopes outside regions mutated in the B.1.351 and B.1.1.7 variants. Participants were mostly white British, with more females than males. The authors suggested clonal diversity may have been underestimated. After two AZD1222 doses, both the breadth and the depth of spike-specific TCRs were significantly higher than at day 0 and than in MenACWY recipients. No day 14 peak-response samples were available, so repertoires were characterized only after the peak T cell response. The 56-69-year group was small, and its depth increase did not reach significance, likely because of low power. The vaccine-associated CD4 TCRs covered the entire spike protein, and the dominant responses fell in regions 160-218 and 743-854.

Read against the paper, the sample's time point label means: baseline before first vaccination. Vaccinee samples came from UK trials COV001 and COV002, including a single-blind randomized controlled phase 2/3 trial of AZD1222 (ChAdOx1 nCoV-19) in healthy adults. For TCRbeta chain sequencing, PBMC samples from trial participants were taken at day 0 and at day 28 after the second dose. The CDR3 regions of human TCRbeta chains were analyzed by immunosequencing. The published analysis was carried out like this. TCRs in the repertoires were compared against a reference library of SARS-CoV-2-specific TCRs that had been generated with the MIRA antigen-specificity platform. Breadth was defined as the fraction of unique TCRs that were SARS-CoV-2-associated. Depth was defined as the fraction of total T cells that were SARS-CoV-2-associated. Using the MIRA data, each spike-specific TCR was mapped to the spike region that the TCR reacts to and placed in a CD4 or CD8 class. Log10-transformed breadth and depth values were compared by one-way ANOVA with Sidak's multiple comparisons tests. Drawn from immuneACCESS, this table holds only the in-frame rearrangements with V and J called that TCRdb kept. Clones are partly lost; checked studies trace under half to an unresolved V gene and leave the rest unexplained. Clonal size and the V and J genes are those of that table, whereas D and trimming came from the DNA. A total of under 150,000 clones appear in this sample, 80% to 90% of them only once. Jointly, the top ten make up roughly 8.9% of the sample.

The sequences come from peripheral blood, collected on day 0 of AZD1222 vaccination. Rearrangement joined TRBV28 to TRBJ1-2, and TRBD1 may be the D gene, going by 5 matching bases. This receptor was identified in an adult in good health. CDR3 reads: CASSSLGGYGYTF. In nucleotides, the sequence is TGTGCCAGCAGTTCCCTGGGGGGCTATGGCTACACCTTC.